A single sample is the source of the 18 T cell receptor beta chains below, sequenced in a study of CD8+ T cells in alopecia areata. Sample treatment: oral pan-JAK inhibitor, 5-10 mg twice daily. RNA was isolated and reverse transcribed to cDNA, the sequencing template. Method: immunoSEQ multiplex PCR; TCRdb's copy keeps in-frame clones and lacks some. The sample records about 140,000 clones, approximately 80% being singletons. This sample comprised CD8+ T cells sorted from blood, obtained at week 4, from a patient treated with tofacitinib. These receptors were taken from a human donor with alopecia areata.

V usage is TRBV11-2 and J usage is TRBJ2-3, with TRBD2 matching 8 bases. Trimming cost V 1 base and J 0 bases; bases outside gene matches: 6. CDR3 length: 17 amino acids. Germline assignment: CDR1 SGHAT and CDR2 FQNNGV. The CDR3 DNA sequence: TGTGCCAGCAGCTTAGGGGAACTAGCGGCTAGCACAGATACGCAGTATTTT. It translates to CASSLGELAASTDTQYF.

This clone appeared a few times. This chain links TRBV7-6 with TRBJ2-3, with no clear D. Trimming removed 4 bases at V and 4 bases at J, with 9 bases between. The CDR3 contains 13 residues. Germline values: CDR1 SGHVS, CDR2 FNYEAQ. The CDR3 bases are TGTGCCAGCAGCTCGACCCTCTCAGATACGCAGTATTTT. Translation gives CASSSTLSDTQYF. The full variable domain, completed using reference TRBV7-6 and TRBJ2-3, is GAGVSQSPRYKVTKRGQDVALRCDPISGHVSLYWYRQALGQGPEFLTYFNYEAQQDKSGLPNDRFSAERPEGSISTLTIQRTEQRDSAMYRCASSSTLSDTQYFGPGTRLTVL.

This chain connects TRBV29-1 to TRBJ2-7; 7 positions match TRBD1. The germline V gene has CDR1 SQVTM and CDR2 ANQGSEA. The trim removed 7 bases at V and 2 bases at J, leaving 5 bases unmatched. The CDR3 consists of 12 residues. The CDR3 spells CSAGQETYEQYF. CDR3 in DNA: TGCAGCGCCGGACAGGAAACCTACGAGCAGTACTTC.

The chain is built from TRBV18 and TRBJ2-7; TRBD1 matches at 9 bases. The germline V gene has CDR1 KGHSH and CDR2 LQKENI. The CDR3 covers 16 residues. J lost 3 bases, V lost 0 bases, and 6 bases had no gene match. The CDR3 DNA sequence: TGTGCCAGCTCACCACCGTCGGGACAGGGTTTCTACGAGCAGTACTTC. It is translated as CASSPPSGQGFYEQYF.

The CDR3 is CASSHAGEYGYEQFF. CDR3 in DNA: TGCGCCAGCAGCCACGCAGGGGAGTATGGATATGAGCAGTTCTTC. The chain has TRBV5-1 and TRBJ2-1; perhaps TRBD1 as D (6 bases). Germline V gives CDR1 SGHRS, CDR2 YFSETQ. The CDR3 sequence is 15 residues long. The V gene lost 4 bases and the J gene lost 8 bases, with 19 bases spanning the gap.

This chain connects TRBV7-9 to TRBJ2-1; the D is unclear. The CDR3 consists of 11 residues. Trimming took off 5 bases at V and 5 bases at J, with 4 bases between the two ends. CDR1 and CDR2 from the germline V gene are SEHNR and FQNEAQ (reference sequence). The CDR3 sequence: CASSLHNEQFF. DNA of the CDR3: TGTGCCAGCAGCCTTCACAATGAGCAGTTCTTC.

The sample holds a few counts of this clone. J is TRBJ2-2 and V is TRBV23-1; no clear D. TRBV23-1 is marked as an open reading frame, function uncertain. Trimming cost V 5 bases and J 9 bases, with 10 bases left between them. This CDR3 comprises 12 residues. The CDR3 loop is CASSFPLRELFF. CDR3 nucleotide sequence: TGCGCCAGCAGTTTCCCCCTAAGGGAGCTGTTTTTT.

CDR3 DNA: TGCGCCAGCAGCCTCTTGCCATCATTAGCGGGGTCAATTAACAATGAGCAGTTCTTC. Protein product: CASSLLPSLAGSINNEQFF. The rearrangement links TRBV4-1 to TRBJ2-1, with TRBD2 identical over 8 bases. CDR1 and CDR2 (germline): MGHRA, YSYEKL. The CDR3 loop spans 19 amino acids. J was trimmed by 5 bases and V by 4 bases; bases with no gene match: 19.

This chain joins TRBV7-6 and TRBJ2-1, with D tentatively TRBD1 or TRBD2 (5 bases each). Germline loops: CDR1 SGHVS, CDR2 FNYEAQ. The V gene lost 0 bases and the J gene lost 0 bases, with 15 bases spanning the gap. The CDR3 is 18 residues long. CDR3 DNA sequence: TGTGCCAGCAGCTTAGCGGGGACCCTCGGTGGCTCCTACAATGAGCAGTTCTTC. This sequence encodes CASSLAGTLGGSYNEQFF.

V gene TRBV7-9 combines with J gene TRBJ2-7; D perhaps matches TRBD1 (6 bases). The CDR3 loop spans 14 amino acids. The V end was cut by 3 bases, the J end by 4 bases, with 13 bases between. The germline gives CDR1 SEHNR, CDR2 FQNEAQ (reference sequence). For the CDR3, the DNA is TGTGCCAGCAGCTTCAGTGGCAGGGGTTACGAGCAGTACTTC. It yields the protein CASSFSGRGYEQYF.

This chain joins TRBV5-6 and TRBJ1-1; D not resolved. This CDR3 is 14 amino acids long. In germline, CDR1 is SGHDT, CDR2 YYEEEE. V lost 3 bases and J lost 4, with 13 bases in between. The CDR3: CASSWWGAGTEAFF. CDR3 sequence (DNA): TGTGCCAGCAGCTGGTGGGGAGCGGGCACTGAAGCTTTCTTT.

The chain carries TRBV6-5 and TRBJ1-2, with no clear D. CDR3 length: 14 amino acids. Germline CDR1 and CDR2: MNHEY and SVGAGI. With 5 bases removed from V and 1 base from J, the gap between germline ends came to 11 bases. The CDR3 is CASSVGRVNYGYTF. The DNA for the CDR3 is TGTGCCAGCAGTGTCGGGCGGGTTAACTATGGCTACACCTTC.

This chain links TRBV27 with TRBJ2-7; no clear D. Germline V gives CDR1 MNHEY, CDR2 SMNVEV (reference sequence). The CDR3 totals 14 residues. The V and J ends lost 3 bases and 5 bases respectively, with 14 bases between them. CDR3 protein: CASSFRAVGHEQYF. The DNA of the CDR3 is TGTGCCAGCAGTTTTCGTGCGGTCGGCCACGAGCAGTACTTC.

The gene calls are TRBV6-6 and TRBJ2-5, with a tentative D call TRBD1 (5 bases). This CDR3 contains 15 residues. Trimming stripped 0 bases from V and 6 bases from J, with 14 bases between. Germline V gene sequence: CDR1 MNHNY, CDR2 SVGAGI (reference sequence). The DNA of the CDR3 is TGTGCCAGCAGTTACTCGACTCAGGGTGTGCAGACCCAGTACTTC. Its protein product is CASSYSTQGVQTQYF.

This sequence joins TRBV6-5 and TRBJ2-7; 7 bases line up with TRBD1. The CDR3 is 16 amino acids. Germline V CDR1 and CDR2: MNHEY, SVGAGI. The V gene end was trimmed by 0 bases and the J gene end by 2 bases; junction bases not matched to a gene: 7. CDR3 region: CASSYSGGRPTYEQYF. Written as DNA, the CDR3 is TGTGCCAGCAGTTACTCAGGGGGCCGTCCTACCTACGAGCAGTACTTC.

This clone was picked up one time. This chain joins TRBV19 and TRBJ2-1; weak D call: TRBD1 (5 bases). CDR1 is LNHDA, CDR2 SQIVND, per germline (reference sequence). V was trimmed by 6 bases and J by 7 bases, leaving 10 bases between them. The CDR3 contains 12 residues. The chain's CDR3 is CASRAGKNEQFF. The CDR3 bases are TGTGCCAGTAGGGCAGGGAAAAATGAGCAGTTCTTC.

The CDR3 reads CASVSGDAYEQYF. The DNA for the CDR3 is TGTGCCAGCGTTTCAGGGGATGCCTACGAGCAGTACTTC. This rearrangement joins TRBV6-4 to TRBJ2-7; tentatively, D is TRBD1 (6 bases). The germline gives CDR1 MRHNA, CDR2 SNTAGT. CDR3 length: 13 amino acids. V was cut by 8 bases and J by 2 bases, with 13 bases left in between.

V is TRBV27 and J is TRBJ1-1; D unclear. There are 13 residues in the CDR3. CDR1 is MNHEY, CDR2 SMNVEV, per germline (reference sequence). V was shortened by 6 bases and J by 1 base, with 9 bases between the two germline ends. The CDR3 region is CASRGYENTEAFF. In DNA, the CDR3 is TGTGCCAGCAGGGGGTATGAGAACACTGAAGCTTTCTTT.